These 23 T cell receptor beta chains share one sample of origin, sequenced in a study of blood T cell repertoires in COVID-19. The protocol was immunoSEQ multiplex PCR, while the TCRdb copy is restricted to in-frame clones and leaves out a portion. The table lists around 77,000 clones, around 80% of them singletons. The sequenced sample consisted of peripheral blood. The receptor source for this set is a woman of 80 years or more with active or convalescent COVID-19.

CDR3 sequence (DNA): TGTGCCAGTAGCAGGGGACAAGAGACCCAGTACTTC. This translates into CASSRGQETQYF. This chain links TRBV19 with TRBJ2-5, with D tentatively TRBD1 (6 bases). This CDR3 spans 12 amino acids. Germline V lookup: CDR1 LNHDA, CDR2 SQIVND (reference sequence). V dropped 6 bases and J dropped 2 bases, with 7 bases sitting between them.

V is TRBV19 and J is TRBJ1-1; possible D gene TRBD1, 6 bases. The germline V gene encodes CDR1 LNHDA and CDR2 SQIVND (reference sequence). Trimming removed 7 bases at V and 5 bases at J, with 26 bases between. The CDR3 contains 17 residues. DNA for the CDR3: TGTGCCAGTACCAATCAGGGAATAGCTGGGACAAATACTGAAGCTTTCTTT. Translation: CASTNQGIAGTNTEAFF.

This clone occurred a few times. The rearrangement joins TRBV2 to TRBJ2-1; unclear D gene. V was pared by 6 bases and J by 9 bases, with 12 bases between. Germline V gene sequence: CDR1 SNHLY, CDR2 FYNNEI. CDR3 length: 12 residues. The CDR3 coding sequence is TGTGCCAGCAGCCAAGACTCCGGTGAGCAGTTCTTC. It codes for CASSQDSGEQFF.

The chain links TRBV29-1 to TRBJ2-7; D is perhaps TRBD2 (7 bases). The CDR3 sequence is 11 residues long. Germline lookup yields CDR1 SQVTM and CDR2 ANQGSEA. V shed 8 bases and J shed 6 bases, with 14 bases lying between them. The CDR3: CSIQRGGEQYF. The CDR3 DNA is TGCAGCATCCAAAGGGGGGGCGAGCAGTACTTC.

This clone was detected only once. The rearrangement joins TRBV2 to TRBJ2-2; 9 nucleotides match TRBD1. CDR3 length equals 14 residues. V lost 6 bases to trimming and J lost 6 bases; unmatched junction nucleotides: 5. The germline V gene encodes CDR1 SNHLY and CDR2 FYNNEI. CDR3 protein: CASRRTGAPGELFF. In DNA form, the CDR3 reads TGTGCCAGCAGAAGGACAGGGGCCCCCGGGGAGCTGTTTTTT.

The chain employs TRBV23-1 and TRBJ1-1, with 8 bases aligning to TRBD1. TRBV23-1 is recorded as an ORF, its role being uncertain. This CDR3 comprises 16 residues. The junction had 6 bases not matched to a gene; V was cut back by 0 bases and J by 3 bases. CDR3 coding DNA: TGCGCCAGCAGTCAATCCGGGACAGGCTGCTACACTGAAGCTTTCTTT. This translates into CASSQSGTGCYTEAFF.

The gene calls are TRBV9 and TRBJ2-6; D ambiguous. V lost 4 bases to trimming and J lost 1 base, with 6 bases between them. The germline V gene has CDR1 SGDLS and CDR2 YYNGEE. This CDR3 region has 14 residues. The CDR3 coding sequence is TGTGCCAGCAGCCCGGAGTCTGGGGCCAACGTCCTGACTTTC. Translated: CASSPESGANVLTF.

The V gene is TRBV11-2, the J gene TRBJ1-3; 10 nucleotides match TRBD1. The length of the CDR3 is 17 residues. Per germline, CDR1 SGHAT and CDR2 FQNNGV. V dropped 4 bases and J dropped 5; count of bases not matched to a gene: 11. The CDR3 DNA reads TGTGCCAGCAGCTCGGACAGGGGGGGACTTGGCCGAAACACCATATATTTT. As protein: CASSSDRGGLGRNTIYF.

The chain joins TRBV23-1 to TRBJ1-2; weak D call: TRBD1 (6 bases). TRBV23-1 is marked as an open reading frame, function uncertain. CDR3 length: 16 residues. The V and J ends lost 4 bases and 5 bases respectively, with 20 bases between them. This CDR3 reads CASSPFLAGARYGYTF. CDR3 nucleotide sequence: TGCGCCAGCAGTCCCTTCTTAGCAGGGGCGCGGTATGGCTACACCTTC.

The chain recombines TRBV7-2 with TRBJ1-1; 7 bases line up with TRBD1. The CDR3 is 15 amino acids. V gave up 5 bases and J gave up 0 bases; unmatched junction bases: 6. Germline values: CDR1 SGHTA, CDR2 FQGNSA. DNA for the CDR3: TGTGCCAGCAGCCAGAGGGGGCATGTGAACACTGAAGCTTTCTTT. Translation: CASSQRGHVNTEAFF.

The chain uses TRBV11-2 and TRBJ2-7, with TRBD2 as a possible D gene (6 bases). Germline V gives CDR1 SGHAT, CDR2 FQNNGV. Deletions cut 3 bases from V and 0 bases from J, with 12 bases between. CDR3 length: 15 amino acids. CDR3 protein: CASSFGGANSYEQYF. CDR3 nucleotides: TGTGCCAGCAGCTTCGGCGGGGCTAACTCCTACGAGCAGTACTTC. Together with reference TRBV11-2 and TRBJ2-7, the CDR3 gives the full variable domain: EAGVAQSPRYKIIEKRQSVAFWCNPISGHATLYWYQQILGQGPKLLIQFQNNGVVDDSQLPKDRFSAERLKGVDSTLKIQPAKLEDSAVYLCASSFGGANSYEQYFGPGTRLTVT.

The chain is built from TRBV6-1 and TRBJ1-2; D possibly corresponds to TRBD1 (5 bases). CDR3 length equals 17 residues. Trimming took off 0 bases at V and 4 bases at J, with 18 bases between the two ends. Germline CDR1 MNHNS, CDR2 SASEGT. The CDR3 is CASSEAFYDSMSYGYTF. The CDR3 DNA reads as TGTGCCAGCAGTGAAGCGTTCTATGACAGTATGAGCTATGGCTACACCTTC.

V gene TRBV6-6 combines with J gene TRBJ2-1; 8 bases match TRBD1. Germline-derived CDR1 and CDR2 are MNHNY and SVGAGI (reference sequence). This CDR3 is 15 amino acids long. V lost 7 bases to trimming and J lost 0 bases; unmatched junction nucleotides: 5. The CDR3 loop is CASIPTGGSYNEQFF. CDR3 DNA: TGTGCCAGCATTCCAACAGGGGGCTCCTACAATGAGCAGTTCTTC.

This sequence joins TRBV27 and TRBJ1-2; 9 nucleotides line up with TRBD1. The germline V gene encodes CDR1 MNHEY and CDR2 SMNVEV (reference sequence). The junction had 13 bases not matched to a gene; V was cut back by 5 bases and J by 3 bases. The CDR3 is 17 residues long. The CDR3 loop is CASSLDSGQGLYYGYTF. The CDR3, as DNA: TGTGCCAGCAGTCTCGACTCGGGACAGGGTTTATACTATGGCTACACCTTC.

The rearrangement uses TRBV7-2 and TRBJ2-1, with 13 nucleotides matching TRBD2. This CDR3 is 14 amino acids long. V shed 10 bases, J shed 7 bases, and the junction held 7 bases outside the gene matches. Germline loops: CDR1 SGHTA, CDR2 FQGNSA. Here the CDR3 DNA reads TGTGCCATAACTAGCGGGGGGGCTCTAAATGAGCAGTTCTTC. It codes for CAITSGGALNEQFF.

The rearrangement uses TRBV6-5 and TRBJ1-2, with TRBD1 as a possible D gene (5 bases). Germline CDR1 and CDR2: MNHEY and SVGAGI. The CDR3 covers 15 residues. V lost 8 bases and J 4 bases, leaving 20 bases between the germline ends. The CDR3 DNA reads as TGTGCCAGCGCCCAGGGATTCTCTATAGTCTATGGCTACACCTTC. It codes for CASAQGFSIVYGYTF.

A single count supports this clone. This sequence joins TRBV2 and TRBJ1-2; tentatively, D is TRBD1 (6 bases). Between the trimmed V and J ends, which lost 6 bases and 7 bases, there was a span of 15 bases. From germline, CDR1 is SNHLY and CDR2 FYNNEI. The CDR3 length is 13 residues. Here the CDR3 DNA reads TGTGCCAGCAGCGGGGGGGGCGGCGGTGGCTACACCTTC. Protein sequence: CASSGGGGGGYTF.

The chain couples TRBV3-1 (or the pseudogene TRBV3-2) to TRBJ2-5; 11 positions agree with TRBD2. The J segment lost 6 bases and the V segment lost 3 bases, leaving 6 bases of the junction unmatched. Germline CDR1 LGHDT, CDR2 YNNKEL (reference sequence). CDR3 length: 15 amino acids. The CDR3 DNA reads as TGTGCCAGCAGCCAGGGTAGCGGGGGGGCGAAGACCCAGTACTTC. It yields the protein CASSQGSGGAKTQYF.

CDR3 residues: CASSYSNYGYTF. The CDR3 region has the DNA TGTGCCAGCAGTTATTCGAACTATGGCTACACCTTC. V and J are TRBV7-8 and TRBJ1-2; D call uncertain. CDR3 size: 12 residues. CDR1 is SGHVS, CDR2 FQNEAQ, per germline. V lost 6 bases and J 2 bases, leaving 7 bases between the germline ends.

This clone was recorded only once. The rearrangement joins TRBV30 to TRBJ1-5, with D unclear. The germline V gene has CDR1 GTSNPN and CDR2 SVGIG (reference sequence). This CDR3 spans 13 amino acids. V was cut by 0 bases and J by 9 bases, with 12 bases left in between. CDR3 sequence: CAWSVDEGWPQHF. In DNA form, the CDR3 reads TGTGCCTGGAGTGTAGACGAGGGATGGCCCCAGCATTTT.

The V gene is TRBV7-9, the J gene TRBJ1-1; 9 nucleotides align to TRBD1. CDR1 SEHNR and CDR2 FQNEAQ come from the germline V gene (reference sequence). V was clipped by 5 bases and J by 5 bases; unmatched bases: 6. The CDR3 consists of 14 residues. In DNA, the CDR3 is TGTGCCAGCAGCATGGACAGGGGTTTTACTGAAGCTTTCTTT. This translates into CASSMDRGFTEAFF.

CDR3 sequence reads: CATSATNTGELFF. CDR3 sequence (DNA): TGTGCCACCAGTGCCACGAACACCGGGGAGCTGTTTTTT. The chain has TRBV24-1 and TRBJ2-2; D is unclear. The germline V and J ends were trimmed by 5 bases and 0 bases, with 3 bases remaining between them. Germline values: CDR1 KGHDR, CDR2 SFDVKD. The CDR3 contains 13 residues.

This clone was picked up a small number of times. The V and J genes are TRBV6-5 and TRBJ1-4; 9 nucleotides align to TRBD1. Germline values: CDR1 MNHEY, CDR2 SVGAGI. The V gene end was trimmed by 0 bases and the J gene end by 7 bases; junction bases not matched to a gene: 6. The CDR3 runs to 16 residues. CDR3 nucleotide sequence: TGTGCCAGCAGTTACTCGACCCCGACAGGGGGTGAAAAACTGTTTTTT. It yields the protein CASSYSTPTGGEKLFF.